The next 14 T cell receptor beta chains were all read from a single sample in a study of blood T cell repertoires in COVID-19. Libraries were prepared by immunoSEQ multiplex PCR; TCRdb keeps only in-frame clonotypes and omits some of them. Of 150,000 to 200,000 clones listed, approximately 80% are singletons. Sequenced input: peripheral blood. The receptor set was obtained from a woman aged 80 or over with active or convalescent COVID-19.

This rearrangement joins TRBV12-3 or TRBV12-4 to TRBJ1-2; D is unresolved. The CDR3 contains 13 residues. V lost 3 bases, J lost 2 bases, and 7 bases lay in between. The CDR3 protein is CASSLGRNYGYTF. For the CDR3, the DNA is TGTGCCAGCAGTTTGGGCAGAAACTATGGCTACACCTTC.

The chain combines TRBV5-4 with TRBJ1-5; 10 nucleotides align to TRBD1. Trimming at V came to 4 bases and at J to 4 bases, leaving 5 bases not matched to a gene. The CDR3 runs 15 residues. Germline V CDR1 and CDR2: SGHNT, YYREEE (reference sequence). CDR3 bases: TGTGCCAGCAGCGTGGGACAGGGGCTAAATCAGCCCCAGCATTTT. Translating it yields CASSVGQGLNQPQHF.

This clone occurred a few times. The rearrangement joins TRBV5-8 to TRBJ1-1, with D maybe TRBD1 (5 bases). CDR3 length: 15 residues. Germline V gives CDR1 SGHTS, CDR2 YDEGEE. V was pared by 3 bases and J by 3 bases, with 15 bases between. The CDR3 is CASSWAGTSDTEAFF. CDR3 DNA: TGTGCCAGCAGCTGGGCGGGGACTTCGGACACTGAAGCTTTCTTT.

V gene TRBV7-6 combines with J gene TRBJ2-1; 9 positions agree with TRBD2. The ends lost 5 bases at V and 6 bases at J; junction bases unmatched: 11. The CDR3 is made up of 16 amino acids. The germline gives CDR1 SGHVS, CDR2 FNYEAQ. Written as DNA, the CDR3 is TGTGCCAGCAGCCTCCCCCTGGCGGGGGGGCTCAATGAGCAGTTCTTC. Amino acid sequence: CASSLPLAGGLNEQFF.

This chain joins TRBV2 and TRBJ1-6; D is unclear. The CDR3 consists of 13 residues. Trimming took 0 bases from V and 9 from J, leaving 6 bases between them. The germline gives CDR1 SNHLY, CDR2 FYNNEI. The CDR3: CASSEAGGSPLHF. CDR3 in DNA: TGTGCCAGCAGTGAAGCAGGCGGTTCACCCCTCCACTTT.

This clone was counted at least ten times. Mismatch with germline at one junction end may stem from a read error. The chain employs TRBV7-7 and TRBJ2-3; TRBD2 matches 7 bases. The germline V gene has CDR1 SSHAT and CDR2 FNYEAQ (reference sequence). This CDR3 contains 14 residues. CDR3 DNA: TGTGCTAGCAGCTTAGCGGGCCGCACAGATACGCAGTATTTT. This encodes CASSLAGRTDTQYF.

V and J are TRBV11-2 and TRBJ1-1, with a weak D call TRBD1 (6 bases). The CDR3 length is 14 residues. V lost 3 bases, J lost 6 bases, and 14 bases lay in between. Per the germline V gene, CDR1 is SGHAT and CDR2 is FQNNGV. The CDR3 coding sequence is TGTGCCAGCAGCTTGGGTTTACAGGGCCCTGAAGCTTTCTTT. This gives the protein CASSLGLQGPEAFF.

The chain carries TRBV2 and TRBJ1-6, with D perhaps matching TRBD1 (6 bases). Per the germline V gene, CDR1 is SNHLY and CDR2 is FYNNEI. V lost 10 bases to trimming and J lost 5 bases, with 18 bases between them. The CDR3 is 15 amino acids. The CDR3 coding sequence is TGTGCCACCCAACCACAGGGTAGGGATAATTCACCCCTCCACTTT. Amino acid sequence: CATQPQGRDNSPLHF.

The rearrangement links TRBV29-1 to TRBJ1-2; D may be TRBD1 (5 bases). The CDR3 extends over 12 amino acids. The V and J ends lost 4 bases and 3 bases respectively, with 9 bases between them. The germline V gene encodes CDR1 SQVTM and CDR2 ANQGSEA. In DNA form, the CDR3 reads TGCAGCGTTGCTCAGGGCGACTATGGCTACACCTTC. This codes for CSVAQGDYGYTF.

Only one count was recorded for this clone. The V gene is TRBV7-2, the J gene TRBJ1-6; tentatively, D is TRBD1 (6 bases). Germline V lookup: CDR1 SGHTA, CDR2 FQGNSA. V lost 8 bases, J lost 11 bases, and 16 bases lay in between. CDR3 length: 13 amino acids. Written as DNA, the CDR3 is TGTGCCAGCTCCCTCAACAGGGAGCCACCCCTCCACTTT. Its translation: CASSLNREPPLHF.

The chain employs TRBV5-1 and TRBJ1-2; 9 nucleotides agree with TRBD1. CDR1 and CDR2 (germline): SGHRS, YFSETQ. The CDR3 contains 17 residues. After removal of 0 bases from V and 0 bases from J, the junction contained 6 bases not matched to a gene. The CDR3 DNA is TGCGCCAGCAGCTTGGGAGGGACAGGGAAGGCTAACTATGGCTACACCTTC. It translates to CASSLGGTGKANYGYTF.

This chain links TRBV9 with TRBJ2-2; possible D gene TRBD2, 6 bases. There are 16 residues in the CDR3. Germline CDR1 SGDLS, CDR2 YYNGEE. Between the trimmed V and J ends, which lost 4 bases and 1 base, there was a span of 14 bases. CDR3 DNA: TGTGCCAGCAGCCCCCGGGGAGGAGGGAACACCGGGGAGCTGTTTTTT. Its translation: CASSPRGGGNTGELFF.

The chain links TRBV5-6 to TRBJ1-3; D is uncertain. The germline gives CDR1 SGHDT, CDR2 YYEEEE. The CDR3 covers 13 residues. V was trimmed by 5 bases and J by 0 bases, leaving 6 bases between them. The CDR3 region has the DNA TGTGCCAGCAGGTTCGGCTCTGGAAACACCATATATTTT. It yields the protein CASRFGSGNTIYF.

The rearrangement links TRBV11-3 to TRBJ2-5; perhaps TRBD1 as D (6 bases). The germline V and J ends were trimmed by 5 bases and 2 bases, with 18 bases remaining between them. The CDR3 has 16 residues. Germline-derived CDR1 and CDR2 are SGHNT and YENEEA. The DNA for the CDR3 is TGTGCCAGCAGCCCACGAACGGGACAAAAACAAGAGACCCAGTACTTC. Translating it yields CASSPRTGQKQETQYF.